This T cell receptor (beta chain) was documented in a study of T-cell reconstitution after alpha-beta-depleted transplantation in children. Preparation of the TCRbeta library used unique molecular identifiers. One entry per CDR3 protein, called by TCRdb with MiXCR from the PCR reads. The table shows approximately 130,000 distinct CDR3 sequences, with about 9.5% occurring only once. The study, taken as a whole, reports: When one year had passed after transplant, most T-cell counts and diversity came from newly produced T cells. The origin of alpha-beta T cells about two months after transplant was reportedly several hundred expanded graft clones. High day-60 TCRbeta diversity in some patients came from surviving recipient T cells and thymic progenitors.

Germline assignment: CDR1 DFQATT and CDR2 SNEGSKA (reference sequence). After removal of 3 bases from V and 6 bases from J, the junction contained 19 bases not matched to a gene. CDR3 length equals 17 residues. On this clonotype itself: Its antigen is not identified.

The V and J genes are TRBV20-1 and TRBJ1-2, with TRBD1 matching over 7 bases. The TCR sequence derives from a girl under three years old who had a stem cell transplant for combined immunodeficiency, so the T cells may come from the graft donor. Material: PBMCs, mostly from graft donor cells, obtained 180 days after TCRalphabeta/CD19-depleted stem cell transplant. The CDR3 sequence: CSARDRDRVPTPNGYTF. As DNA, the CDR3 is TGCAGTGCTAGGGACCGGGACAGAGTACCCACACCGAATGGCTACACCTTC.